This T cell receptor (beta chain) appears in the sequencing data of a study of cytomegalovirus exposure and HLA in healthy donors. Findings of the study overall: In a later analysis, most CMV-associated TCR beta chains appeared HLA-restricted.

PCR amplification relied on 60 Vbeta primers (plus 13 Jbeta primers). Produced via immunoSEQ multiplex PCR; TCRdb's table is partial and in-frame only. The table includes some 190,000 clones, 85% detected once. The donors comprised healthy bone marrow donors. CDR1 is MNHNY, CDR2 SVGAGI, per germline (reference sequence). This CDR3 has 15 amino acids. V was cut by 6 bases and J by 0 bases, with 12 bases left in between. Note on this clone: Its antigen is not known.

The specimen sequenced was PBMCs. The rearrangement joins TRBV6-6 to TRBJ1-5, with D maybe TRBD1 (6 bases). The receptor was derived from a boy between 2 and 10 years old in good health and CMV-seronegative. The CDR3 coding sequence is TGTGCCAGCAGCACGGACAGTTATAGCAATCAGCCCCAGCATTTT. This sequence encodes CASSTDSYSNQPQHF.